The 29 T cell receptor beta chains listed next were all sequenced from one sample in a study of cytomegalovirus exposure and HLA in healthy donors. The PCR contained 60 Vbeta and 13 Jbeta primers. Repertoires were generated with immunoSEQ multiplex PCR, while TCRdb's copy carries only in-frame clones and drops some. This table holds approximately 110,000 clones, 77% found once. The sequenced sample was PBMCs. These receptors all come from a human donor in good health.

The chain carries TRBV6-1 and TRBJ1-4; D perhaps matches TRBD1 (6 bases). Trimming stripped 7 bases from V and 4 bases from J, with 13 bases between. This CDR3 region has 14 residues. The germline gives CDR1 MNHNS, CDR2 SASEGT. CDR3 sequence: CASTKAGVNEKLFF. The CDR3 DNA reads TGTGCCAGCACTAAGGCAGGGGTTAATGAAAAACTGTTTTTT.

V is TRBV2 and J is TRBJ1-2; TRBD1 aligns across 8 bases. The CDR3 is 13 amino acids. Per the germline V gene, CDR1 is SNHLY and CDR2 is FYNNEI. J was trimmed by 8 bases and V by 8 bases; bases with no gene match: 10. For the CDR3, the DNA is TGTGCCAGCGGAGGGGCAGGGGGCCTCGGCTACACCTTC. It specifies CASGGAGGLGYTF.

The chain links TRBV2 to TRBJ2-2; 7 nucleotides align to TRBD1. After removal of 9 bases from V and 4 bases from J, the junction contained 11 bases not matched to a gene. The CDR3 extends over 15 amino acids. Germline CDR1 is SNHLY and CDR2 is FYNNEI. The CDR3 DNA reads TGTGCCAGGGACGCAGGGGGAATGTTCACCGGGGAGCTGTTTTTT. It codes for CARDAGGMFTGELFF.

This clone showed up just a few times. The rearrangement joins TRBV19 to TRBJ1-1; no firm D call. Germline-derived CDR1 and CDR2 are LNHDA and SQIVND (reference sequence). The CDR3 consists of 11 residues. Trimming took 5 bases from V and 3 from J, leaving 4 bases between them. The CDR3 sequence: CASSFDTEAFF. The DNA of the CDR3 is TGTGCCAGTAGTTTCGACACTGAAGCTTTCTTT.

The chain links TRBV25-1 to TRBJ2-5, with 10 bases matching TRBD2. The V gene's germline CDR1 is MGHDK and CDR2 SYGVNS. Trimming at V came to 3 bases and at J to 1 base, leaving 2 bases not matched to a gene. The CDR3 extends over 15 amino acids. In DNA, the CDR3 is TGTGCCAGCAGTGATCTAGCGGGAGTCCAAGAGACCCAGTACTTC. Its protein is CASSDLAGVQETQYF.

The J gene is TRBJ1-5, the V gene TRBV2; weak D call: TRBD1 (5 bases). The CDR3 consists of 15 residues. V lost 6 bases to trimming and J lost 1 base, with 13 bases between them. Looked up from germline, CDR1 is SNHLY and CDR2 is FYNNEI. The CDR3 DNA reads TGTGCCAGCAGCGGCCCGGGGGGGAGCAATCAGCCCCAGCATTTT. This encodes CASSGPGGSNQPQHF.

The chain employs TRBV2 and TRBJ2-7; 8 nucleotides agree with TRBD2. Germline CDR1 is SNHLY and CDR2 is FYNNEI. This CDR3 comprises 14 residues. V was clipped by 5 bases and J by 0 bases; unmatched bases: 3. The CDR3 here is CASSSGTSSYEQYF. The CDR3 region has the DNA TGTGCCAGCAGTTCCGGGACTAGCTCCTACGAGCAGTACTTC. The whole variable domain, filled in from reference TRBV2 and TRBJ2-7, reads EPEVTQTPSHQVTQMGQEVILRCVPISNHLYFYWYRQILGQKVEFLVSFYNNEISEKSEIFDDQFSVERPDGSNFTLKIRSTKLEDSAMYFCASSSGTSSYEQYFGPGTRLTVT.

The rearrangement links TRBV9 to TRBJ2-5, with 10 positions matching TRBD2. The CDR3 is 17 residues long. The germline CDR1 and CDR2 sequences are SGDLS and YYNGEE. V lost 0 bases to trimming and J lost 5 bases; unmatched junction nucleotides: 10. CDR3 protein: CASSVDREREGWETQYF. The CDR3 nucleotides are TGTGCCAGCAGCGTAGACAGGGAGCGGGAGGGCTGGGAGACCCAGTACTTC.

This clone occurred once. This rearrangement joins TRBV9 to TRBJ2-3; a weak D match, TRBD1 (6 bases). Germline CDR1 and CDR2: SGDLS and YYNGEE. V lost 2 bases and J lost 2, with 15 bases in between. The CDR3 sequence is 16 residues long. The CDR3 protein is CASSVTGITDTDTQYF. The CDR3 DNA sequence: TGTGCCAGCAGCGTCACAGGGATTACCGACACAGATACGCAGTATTTT.

The chain couples TRBV7-2 to TRBJ2-1, with 7 nucleotides matching TRBD2. This CDR3 spans 15 amino acids. Germline-derived CDR1 and CDR2 are SGHTA and FQGNSA. With V trimmed by 5 bases and J by 1 base, 5 bases remained unmatched. Written as DNA, the CDR3 is TGTGCCAGCAGCCCCGCTAGCGGTTCCTACAATGAGCAGTTCTTC. It yields the protein CASSPASGSYNEQFF.

The V gene is TRBV18, the J gene TRBJ1-5, with TRBD1 identical over 10 bases. The V gene end was trimmed by 3 bases and the J gene end by 6 bases; junction bases not matched to a gene: 5. CDR1 and CDR2 (germline): KGHSH, LQKENI. The CDR3 consists of 15 residues. The CDR3 here is CASSPGTGDTQPQHF. The CDR3 bases are TGTGCCAGCTCACCCGGGACAGGGGACACTCAGCCCCAGCATTTT. Together with reference TRBV18 and TRBJ1-5, the CDR3 gives the full variable domain: NAGVMQNPRHLVRRRGQEARLRCSPMKGHSHVYWYRQLPEEGLKFMVYLQKENIIDESGMPKERFSAEFPKEGPSILRIQQVVRGDSAAYFCASSPGTGDTQPQHFGDGTRLSIL.

The chain links TRBV2 to TRBJ2-5; 10 bases are shared with TRBD2. The junction had 10 bases not matched to a gene; V was cut back by 4 bases and J by 5 bases. The length of the CDR3 is 16 residues. Germline V gene sequence: CDR1 SNHLY, CDR2 FYNNEI. Here the CDR3 DNA reads TGTGCCAGCAGTGGGGGTAGCGGGAGGCCGGGTGAGACCCAGTACTTC. The encoded protein is CASSGGSGRPGETQYF.

V and J are TRBV4-1 and TRBJ2-7; 9 bases map to TRBD1. V trimming: 4 bases; J trimming: 1 base; junction bases outside the gene matches: 17. The CDR3 covers 19 residues. CDR1 and CDR2 from the germline V gene are MGHRA and YSYEKL. Here the CDR3 DNA reads TGCGCCAGCAGCCTCCCCCCCGGGACAGGGAGGGACTCGTCCTACGAGCAGTACTTC. Translation: CASSLPPGTGRDSSYEQYF.

The chain has TRBV7-9 and TRBJ1-2, with 9 bases fitting TRBD1. V was pared by 7 bases and J by 8 bases, with 11 bases of the junction left unmatched. The CDR3 sequence is 14 residues long. CDR1 is SEHNR, CDR2 FQNEAQ, per germline (reference sequence). The CDR3 DNA sequence: TGTGCCAGCACCGCGACCGACAGGGGGATCGGCTACACCTTC. It encodes CASTATDRGIGYTF.

The chain has TRBV6-5 and TRBJ1-2, with a weak D call TRBD1 (6 bases). The CDR3 contains 15 residues. Germline V lookup: CDR1 MNHEY, CDR2 SVGAGI. V was cut by 5 bases and J by 0 bases, with 13 bases left in between. CDR3 sequence: CASSQDRLSNYGYTF. In DNA form, the CDR3 reads TGTGCCAGCAGTCAAGACAGGTTGTCTAACTATGGCTACACCTTC.

The chain links TRBV19 to TRBJ2-1; TRBD2 might be the D (6 bases). The germline V and J ends were trimmed by 8 bases and 1 base, with 15 bases remaining between them. The CDR3 length is 15 residues. Germline V gene data show CDR1 as LNHDA and CDR2 as SQIVND (reference sequence). CDR3 region: CASEDGSTSYNEQFF. CDR3 bases: TGTGCCAGTGAGGACGGGAGTACTTCCTACAATGAGCAGTTCTTC.

The genes are TRBV15 and TRBJ1-1; 10 bases match TRBD1. CDR3 length: 17 residues. Germline CDR1 and CDR2: LNHNV and YYDKDF (reference sequence). J lost 3 bases, V lost 0 bases, and 7 bases had no gene match. This chain's CDR3 is CATSRDRTGGRHTEAFF. In DNA, the CDR3 is TGTGCCACCAGCAGAGACCGGACAGGGGGGAGGCACACTGAAGCTTTCTTT.

This chain connects TRBV29-1 to TRBJ2-1; D is unresolved. Germline-derived CDR1 and CDR2 are SQVTM and ANQGSEA. V was trimmed by 3 bases and J by 0 bases, leaving 9 bases between them. This CDR3 comprises 14 residues. The DNA for the CDR3 is TGCAGCGTTGATTCGGAGTTCTCCTACAATGAGCAGTTCTTC. This encodes CSVDSEFSYNEQFF.

The chain uses TRBV9 and TRBJ1-2; 7 nucleotides agree with TRBD1. Germline assignment: CDR1 SGDLS and CDR2 YYNGEE. This CDR3 region has 15 residues. V gave up 2 bases and J gave up 6 bases; unmatched junction bases: 10. CDR3: CASSVGDSLGHGYTF. CDR3 nucleotides: TGTGCCAGCAGCGTCGGGGACAGTTTGGGGCATGGCTACACCTTC.

The CDR3 loop is CASSYGTGEKLFF. For the CDR3, the DNA is TGTGCCAGCAGTTACGGTACCGGTGAAAAACTGTTTTTT. The V call is TRBV6-5, the J call TRBJ1-4, with unresolved D. This CDR3 region has 13 residues. Germline assignment: CDR1 MNHEY and CDR2 SVGAGI. The V and J ends lost 2 bases and 7 bases respectively, with 8 bases between them.

CDR3 DNA: TGTGCCATGAGAGTCGTCCAGGCAGAATCCTACGAGCAGTACTTC. It encodes CAMRVVQAESYEQYF. This chain connects TRBV10-3 to TRBJ2-7; D is ambiguous. V dropped 9 bases and J dropped 1 base, with 19 bases sitting between them. Germline V gene lookup returns CDR1 ENHRY and CDR2 SYGVKD. This CDR3 is 15 amino acids long.

CDR3 DNA: TGTGCCAGCAGCTCGGGACAGGGGGCGAGAACTGAAGCTTTCTTT. It translates to CASSSGQGARTEAFF. This chain links TRBV7-2 with TRBJ1-1; 12 positions match TRBD1. This CDR3 comprises 15 residues. J gave up 5 bases and V 4 bases, and 5 bases lay outside the gene matches. CDR1 and CDR2 (germline): SGHTA, FQGNSA. Variable domain in full (rest from reference TRBV7-2 and TRBJ1-1): GAGVSQSPSNKVTEKGKDVELRCDPISGHTALYWYRQSLGQGLEFLIYFQGNSAPDKSGLPSDRFSAERTGGSVSTLTIQRTQQEDSAVYLCASSSGQGARTEAFFGQGTRLTVV.

This chain connects TRBV5-1 to TRBJ2-1, with 9 bases fitting TRBD2. The CDR3 is made up of 18 amino acids. The germline gives CDR1 SGHRS, CDR2 YFSETQ. Unmatched junction bases numbered 12, after V lost 5 bases and J lost 0 bases. CDR3 coding DNA: TGCGCCAGCAGTCTGGTTAGCGGGAGAGTGGGCTCCTACAATGAGCAGTTCTTC. Protein sequence: CASSLVSGRVGSYNEQFF. Based on the CDR3 plus reference TRBV5-1 and TRBJ2-1, the full variable domain is KAGVTQTPRYLIKTRGQQVTLSCSPISGHRSVSWYQQTPGQGLQFLFEYFSETQRNKGNFPGRFSGRQFSNSRSEMNVSTLELGDSALYLCASSLVSGRVGSYNEQFFGPGTRLTVL.

Notes on this clone: The same CDR3 is also encoded by other DNA sequences in this sample. The J gene is TRBJ1-1, the V gene TRBV5-1; 7 nucleotides agree with TRBD1. The V segment lost 5 bases and the J segment 8 bases; nucleotides outside the gene matches: 3. The germline CDR1 and CDR2 sequences are SGHRS and YFSETQ. The CDR3 has 11 residues. CDR3 nucleotides: TGCGCCAGCAGATCGACAGGGGAAGCTTTCTTT. Translating gives CASRSTGEAFF.

V gene TRBV28 combines with J gene TRBJ1-3; D perhaps matches TRBD1 (6 bases). The V end lost 2 bases, the J end lost 1 base, and 9 bases lay between the germline ends. This CDR3 is built from 15 residues. Per germline, CDR1 MDHEN and CDR2 SYDVKM. The CDR3 DNA reads TGTGCCAGCAGTTTAGGGGGCGGGTCTGGAAACACCATATATTTT. It translates to CASSLGGGSGNTIYF.

This clone was seen a handful of times. CDR3 amino acids: CASSLETDYGYTF. The CDR3 bases are TGTGCCAGCAGCTTAGAGACAGACTATGGCTACACCTTC. The V gene is TRBV13, the J gene TRBJ1-2, with a tentative D call TRBD1 (5 bases). The length of the CDR3 is 13 residues. Trimming took off 1 base at V and 3 bases at J, with 6 bases between the two ends. Germline loops: CDR1 PRHDT, CDR2 FYEKMQ (reference sequence).

In the case of this clone: Other DNA sequences in this sample translate to the same CDR3. The chain combines TRBV4-1 with TRBJ2-3, with D possibly being TRBD2 (5 bases). The V end lost 2 bases, the J end lost 0 bases, and 12 bases lay between the germline ends. In germline, CDR1 is MGHRA, CDR2 YSYEKL. This CDR3 comprises 16 residues. The CDR3 region is CASSQSDSTSTDTQYF. The CDR3 nucleotides are TGCGCCAGCAGCCAATCGGACTCGACTAGCACAGATACGCAGTATTTT.

The chain is built from TRBV19 and TRBJ1-5; no reliable D call. The CDR3 has 16 residues. Trimming took 3 bases from V and 6 from J, leaving 18 bases between them. Germline CDR1 and CDR2: LNHDA and SQIVND (reference sequence). The CDR3 spells CASSISGRTGSQPQHF. The CDR3 bases are TGTGCCAGTAGTATTAGTGGTCGGACGGGAAGTCAGCCCCAGCATTTT. The full variable domain, with the rest looked up from reference TRBV19 and TRBJ1-5, is DGGITQSPKYLFRKEGQNVTLSCEQNLNHDAMYWYRQDPGQGLRLIYYSQIVNDFQKGDIAEGYSVSREKKESFPLTVTSAQKNPTAFYLCASSISGRTGSQPQHFGDGTRLSIL.

Note on this clone: Additional DNA sequences in this sample encode the identical CDR3. This chain connects TRBV7-3 to TRBJ2-1, with 10 positions matching TRBD2. The germline CDR1 and CDR2 sequences are SGHTA and FQGTGA. The CDR3 totals 15 residues. V lost 4 bases, J lost 2 bases, and 2 bases stayed unmatched. The CDR3 DNA reads TGTGCCAGCAGCTCGACTAGCGGGCCCTACAATGAGCAGTTCTTC. It translates to CASSSTSGPYNEQFF.